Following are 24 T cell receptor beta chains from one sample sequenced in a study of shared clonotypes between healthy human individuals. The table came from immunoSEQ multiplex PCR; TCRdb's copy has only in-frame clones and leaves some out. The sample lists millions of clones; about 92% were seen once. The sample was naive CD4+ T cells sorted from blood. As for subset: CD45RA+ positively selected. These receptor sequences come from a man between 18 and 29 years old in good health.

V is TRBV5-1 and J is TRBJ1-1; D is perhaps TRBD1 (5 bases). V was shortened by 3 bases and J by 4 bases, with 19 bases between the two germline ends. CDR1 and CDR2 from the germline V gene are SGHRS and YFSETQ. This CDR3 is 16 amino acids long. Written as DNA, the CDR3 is TGCGCCAGCAGCTGGGGCCGTAGGGTTCGGGGCACTGAAGCTTTCTTT. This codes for CASSWGRRVRGTEAFF. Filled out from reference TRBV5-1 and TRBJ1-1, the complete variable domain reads KAGVTQTPRYLIKTRGQQVTLSCSPISGHRSVSWYQQTPGQGLQFLFEYFSETQRNKGNFPGRFSGRQFSNSRSEMNVSTLELGDSALYLCASSWGRRVRGTEAFFGQGTRLTVV.

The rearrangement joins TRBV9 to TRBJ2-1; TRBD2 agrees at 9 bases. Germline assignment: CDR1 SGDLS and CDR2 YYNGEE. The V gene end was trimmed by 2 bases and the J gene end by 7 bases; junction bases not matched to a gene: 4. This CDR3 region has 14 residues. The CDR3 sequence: CASSVSGSGNEQFF. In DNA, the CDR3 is TGTGCCAGCAGCGTTAGCGGGAGCGGGAATGAGCAGTTCTTC. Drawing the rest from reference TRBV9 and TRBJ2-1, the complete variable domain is DSGVTQTPKHLITATGQRVTLRCSPRSGDLSVYWYQQSLDQGLQFLIQYYNGEERAKGNILERFSAQQFPDLHSELNLSSLELGDSALYFCASSVSGSGNEQFFGPGTRLTVL.

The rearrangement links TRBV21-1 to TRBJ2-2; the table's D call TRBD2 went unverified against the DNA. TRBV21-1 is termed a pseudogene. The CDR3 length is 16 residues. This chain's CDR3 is CASSKAEREFPGELFF. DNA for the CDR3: TGTGCCAGCAGCAAAGCTGAGCGGGAGTTCCCCGGGGAGCTGTTTTTT.

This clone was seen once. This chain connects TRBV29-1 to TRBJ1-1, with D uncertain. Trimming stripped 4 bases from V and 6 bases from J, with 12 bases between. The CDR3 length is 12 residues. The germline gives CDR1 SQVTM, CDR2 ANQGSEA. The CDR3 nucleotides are TGCAGCGTTGGCCGACCAGGCCCTGAAGCTTTCTTT. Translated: CSVGRPGPEAFF.

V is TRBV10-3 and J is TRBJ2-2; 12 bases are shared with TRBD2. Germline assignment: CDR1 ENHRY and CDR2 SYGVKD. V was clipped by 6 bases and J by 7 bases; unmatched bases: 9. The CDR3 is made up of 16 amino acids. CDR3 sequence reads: CAISKSSGRAGGELFF. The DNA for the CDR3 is TGTGCCATCAGCAAATCTAGCGGGAGGGCCGGCGGGGAGCTGTTTTTT.

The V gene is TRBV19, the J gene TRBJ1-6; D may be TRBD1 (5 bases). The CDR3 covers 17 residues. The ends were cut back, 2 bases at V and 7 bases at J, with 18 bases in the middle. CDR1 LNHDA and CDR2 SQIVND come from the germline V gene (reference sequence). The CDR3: CASSISAIIEGNSPLHF. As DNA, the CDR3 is TGTGCCAGTAGTATATCGGCGATAATAGAGGGGAATTCACCCCTCCACTTT.

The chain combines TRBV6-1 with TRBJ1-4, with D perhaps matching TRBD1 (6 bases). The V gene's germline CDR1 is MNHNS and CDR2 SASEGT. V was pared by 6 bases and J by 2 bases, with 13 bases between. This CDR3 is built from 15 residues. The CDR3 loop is CASSENRVTNEKLFF. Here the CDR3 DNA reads TGTGCCAGCAGCGAAAACAGGGTTACTAATGAAAAACTGTTTTTT.

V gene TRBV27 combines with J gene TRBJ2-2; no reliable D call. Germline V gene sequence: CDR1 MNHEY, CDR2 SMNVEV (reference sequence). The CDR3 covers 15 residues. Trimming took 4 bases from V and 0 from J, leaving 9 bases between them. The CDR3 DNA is TGTGCCAGCAGTTCCTGGGCAGCGAACACCGGGGAGCTGTTTTTT. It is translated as CASSSWAANTGELFF.

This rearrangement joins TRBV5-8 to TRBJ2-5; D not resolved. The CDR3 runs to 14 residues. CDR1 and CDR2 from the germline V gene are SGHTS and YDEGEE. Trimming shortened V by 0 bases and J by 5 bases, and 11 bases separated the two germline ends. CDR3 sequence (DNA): TGTGCCAGCAGCTTGGGTGCAACTTGGGAGACCCAGTACTTC. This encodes CASSLGATWETQYF.

CDR3 bases: TGTGCCAGCAGCTTCGCCGACTTAACCGGGGAGCTGTTTTTT. It specifies CASSFADLTGELFF. The gene calls are TRBV5-6 and TRBJ2-2; D not certain. The CDR3 contains 14 residues. Trimming took 2 bases from V and 5 from J, leaving 10 bases between them. Germline loops: CDR1 SGHDT, CDR2 YYEEEE.

In DNA, the CDR3 is TGTGCCAGCTCTCGGGACCAAGGGGAGACCCAGTACTTC. Translating it yields CASSRDQGETQYF. The V gene is TRBV18, the J gene TRBJ2-5, with D perhaps assigned TRBD1 or TRBD2 (5 bases each). With 6 bases removed from V and 5 bases from J, the gap between germline ends came to 13 bases. The CDR3 length is 13 residues. Germline V gene sequence: CDR1 KGHSH, CDR2 LQKENI.

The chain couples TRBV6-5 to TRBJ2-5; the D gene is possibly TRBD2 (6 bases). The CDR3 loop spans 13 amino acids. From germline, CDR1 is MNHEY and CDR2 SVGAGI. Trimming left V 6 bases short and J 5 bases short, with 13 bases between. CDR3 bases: TGTGCCAGCAGGGGTTCAGGGAGGGAGACCCAGTACTTC. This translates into CASRGSGRETQYF.

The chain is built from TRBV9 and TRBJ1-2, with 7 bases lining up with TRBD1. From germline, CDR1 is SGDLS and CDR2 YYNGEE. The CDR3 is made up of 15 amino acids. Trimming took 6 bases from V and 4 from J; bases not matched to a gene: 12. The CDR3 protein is CASNKEGGGIYGYTF. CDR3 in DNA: TGTGCCAGCAACAAAGAAGGAGGGGGCATCTATGGCTACACCTTC.

This CDR3 reads CASSQEQVGYNEQFF. Written as DNA, the CDR3 is TGCGCCAGCAGCCAAGAGCAGGTAGGATACAATGAGCAGTTCTTC. This rearrangement joins TRBV4-1 to TRBJ2-1; D ambiguous. The CDR3 loop spans 15 amino acids. The V gene's germline CDR1 is MGHRA and CDR2 YSYEKL. The V end lost 0 bases, the J end lost 4 bases, and 10 bases lay between the germline ends.

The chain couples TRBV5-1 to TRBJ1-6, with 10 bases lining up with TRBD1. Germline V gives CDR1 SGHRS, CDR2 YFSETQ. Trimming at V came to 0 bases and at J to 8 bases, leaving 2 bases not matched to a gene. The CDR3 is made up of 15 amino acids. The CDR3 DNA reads TGCGCCAGCAGCTTGGGAGGGACAGGGGATTCACCCCTCCACTTT. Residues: CASSLGGTGDSPLHF. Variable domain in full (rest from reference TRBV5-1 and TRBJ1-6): KAGVTQTPRYLIKTRGQQVTLSCSPISGHRSVSWYQQTPGQGLQFLFEYFSETQRNKGNFPGRFSGRQFSNSRSEMNVSTLELGDSALYLCASSLGGTGDSPLHFGNGTRLTVT.

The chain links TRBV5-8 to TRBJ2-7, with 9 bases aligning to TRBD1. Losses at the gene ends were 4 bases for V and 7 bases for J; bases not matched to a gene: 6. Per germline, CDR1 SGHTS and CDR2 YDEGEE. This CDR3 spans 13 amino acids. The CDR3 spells CASSVTGGGEQYF. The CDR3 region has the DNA TGTGCCAGCAGCGTAACAGGGGGCGGAGAGCAGTACTTC.

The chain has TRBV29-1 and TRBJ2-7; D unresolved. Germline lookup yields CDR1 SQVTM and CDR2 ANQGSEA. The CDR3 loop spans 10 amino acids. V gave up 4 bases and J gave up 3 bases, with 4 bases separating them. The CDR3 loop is CSVGHYEQYF. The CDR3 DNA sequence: TGCAGCGTTGGGCACTACGAGCAGTACTTC.

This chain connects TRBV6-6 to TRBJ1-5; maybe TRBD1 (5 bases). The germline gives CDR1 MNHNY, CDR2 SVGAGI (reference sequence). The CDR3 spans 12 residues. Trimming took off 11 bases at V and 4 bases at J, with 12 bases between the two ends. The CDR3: CAAGGGNQPQHF. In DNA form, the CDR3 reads TGTGCCGCCGGGGGAGGTAATCAGCCCCAGCATTTT.

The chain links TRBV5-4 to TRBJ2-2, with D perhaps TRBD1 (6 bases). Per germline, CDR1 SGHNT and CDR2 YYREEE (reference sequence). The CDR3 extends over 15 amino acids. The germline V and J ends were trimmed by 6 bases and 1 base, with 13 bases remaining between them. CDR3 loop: CASTRGGLNTGELFF. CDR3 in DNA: TGTGCCAGCACCAGAGGGGGATTGAACACCGGGGAGCTGTTTTTT. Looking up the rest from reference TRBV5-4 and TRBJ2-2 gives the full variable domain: ETGVTQSPTHLIKTRGQQVTLRCSSQSGHNTVSWYQQALGQGPQFIFQYYREEENGRGNFPPRFSGLQFPNYSSELNVNALELDDSALYLCASTRGGLNTGELFFGEGSRLTVL.

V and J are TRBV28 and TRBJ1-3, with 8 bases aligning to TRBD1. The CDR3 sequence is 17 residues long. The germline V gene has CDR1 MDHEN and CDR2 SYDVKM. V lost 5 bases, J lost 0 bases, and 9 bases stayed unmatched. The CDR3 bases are TGTGCCAGCAGTCTAAACAGGGGGAAGAGCTCTGGAAACACCATATATTTT. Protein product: CASSLNRGKSSGNTIYF.

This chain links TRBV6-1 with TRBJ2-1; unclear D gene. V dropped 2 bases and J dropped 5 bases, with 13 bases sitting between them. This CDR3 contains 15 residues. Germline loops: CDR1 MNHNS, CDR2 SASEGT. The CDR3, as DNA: TGTGCCAGCAGTGAACGGCCTCAACCCCACAATGAGCAGTTCTTC. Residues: CASSERPQPHNEQFF.

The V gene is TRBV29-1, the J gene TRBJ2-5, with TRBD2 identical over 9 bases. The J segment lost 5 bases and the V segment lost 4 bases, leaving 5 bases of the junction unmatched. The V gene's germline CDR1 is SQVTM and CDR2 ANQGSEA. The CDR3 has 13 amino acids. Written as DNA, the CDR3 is TGCAGCGTTGTGTTAGGACTAGCGGAGACCCAGTACTTC. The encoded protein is CSVVLGLAETQYF.

CDR3 coding DNA: TGCAGCGCTCCCGCGGGGGGCCTCCAAGAGACCCAGTACTTC. Its protein product is CSAPAGGLQETQYF. The chain links TRBV29-1 to TRBJ2-5; TRBD2 matches 8 bases. V shed 7 bases and J 1 base; nucleotides not matched to a gene: 8. This CDR3 is 14 amino acids long. Germline V CDR1 and CDR2: SQVTM, ANQGSEA.

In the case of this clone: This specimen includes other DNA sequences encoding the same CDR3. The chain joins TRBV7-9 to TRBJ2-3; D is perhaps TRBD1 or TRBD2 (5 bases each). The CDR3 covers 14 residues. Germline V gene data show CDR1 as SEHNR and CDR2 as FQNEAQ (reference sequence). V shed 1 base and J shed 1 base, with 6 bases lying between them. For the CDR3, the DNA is TGTGCCAGCAGCTTAGTGGGGGGCACAGATACGCAGTATTTT. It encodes CASSLVGGTDTQYF.